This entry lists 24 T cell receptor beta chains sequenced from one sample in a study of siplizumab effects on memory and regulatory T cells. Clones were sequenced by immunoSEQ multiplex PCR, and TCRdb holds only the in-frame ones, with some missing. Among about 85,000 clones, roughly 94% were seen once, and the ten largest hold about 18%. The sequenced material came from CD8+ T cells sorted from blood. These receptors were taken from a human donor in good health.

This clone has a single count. The CDR3 loop is CASSLSAGNEQYF. CDR3 in DNA: TGTGCCAGCAGTTTATCGGCAGGGAACGAGCAGTACTTC. The rearrangement joins TRBV27 to TRBJ2-7; tentative D call: TRBD1 (5 bases). The germline V gene has CDR1 MNHEY and CDR2 SMNVEV (reference sequence). CDR3 size: 13 residues. Trimming left V 0 bases short and J 5 bases short, with 8 bases between.

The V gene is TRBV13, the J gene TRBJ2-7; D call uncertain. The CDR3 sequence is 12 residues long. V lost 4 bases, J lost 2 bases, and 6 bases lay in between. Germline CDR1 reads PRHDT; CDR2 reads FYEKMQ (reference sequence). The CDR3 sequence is CASSSHPYEQYF. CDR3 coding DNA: TGTGCCAGCAGCTCCCATCCCTACGAGCAGTACTTC.

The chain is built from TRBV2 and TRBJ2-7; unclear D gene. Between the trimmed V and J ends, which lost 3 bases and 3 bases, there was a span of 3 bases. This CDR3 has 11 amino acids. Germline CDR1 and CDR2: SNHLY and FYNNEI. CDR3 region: CASSDGYEQYF. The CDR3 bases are TGTGCCAGCAGTGACGGCTACGAGCAGTACTTC.

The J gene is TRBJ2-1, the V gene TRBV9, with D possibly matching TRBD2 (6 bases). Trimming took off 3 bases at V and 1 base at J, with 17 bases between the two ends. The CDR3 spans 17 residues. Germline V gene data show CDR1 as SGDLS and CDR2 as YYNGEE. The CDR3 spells CASSEHLRDSSYNEQFF. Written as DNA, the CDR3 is TGTGCCAGCAGCGAGCACCTCCGGGACTCTTCCTACAATGAGCAGTTCTTC.

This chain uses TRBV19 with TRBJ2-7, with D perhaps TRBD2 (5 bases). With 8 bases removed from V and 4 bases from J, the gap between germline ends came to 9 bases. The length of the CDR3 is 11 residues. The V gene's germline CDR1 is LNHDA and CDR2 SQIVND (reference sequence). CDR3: CASWELYEQYF. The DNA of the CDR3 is TGTGCCAGTTGGGAGCTTTACGAGCAGTACTTC.

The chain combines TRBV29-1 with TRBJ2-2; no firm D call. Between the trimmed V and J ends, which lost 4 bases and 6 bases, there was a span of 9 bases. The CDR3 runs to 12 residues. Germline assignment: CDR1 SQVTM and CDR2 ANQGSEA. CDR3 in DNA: TGCAGCGTTGTAAGAGGTTCCGGGGAGCTGTTTTTT. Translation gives CSVVRGSGELFF.

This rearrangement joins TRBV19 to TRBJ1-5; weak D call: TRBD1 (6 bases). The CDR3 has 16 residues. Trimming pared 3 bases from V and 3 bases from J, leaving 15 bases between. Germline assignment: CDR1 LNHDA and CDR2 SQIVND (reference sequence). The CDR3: CASSMTRDMVNQPQHF. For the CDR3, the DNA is TGTGCCAGTAGTATGACTAGGGACATGGTCAATCAGCCCCAGCATTTT.

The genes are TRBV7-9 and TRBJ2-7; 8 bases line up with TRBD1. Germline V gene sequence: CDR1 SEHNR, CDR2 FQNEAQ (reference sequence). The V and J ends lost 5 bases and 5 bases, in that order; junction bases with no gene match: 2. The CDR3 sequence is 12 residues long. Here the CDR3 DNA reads TGTGCCAGCAGCGCGGACAGGGACGAGCAGTACTTC. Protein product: CASSADRDEQYF.

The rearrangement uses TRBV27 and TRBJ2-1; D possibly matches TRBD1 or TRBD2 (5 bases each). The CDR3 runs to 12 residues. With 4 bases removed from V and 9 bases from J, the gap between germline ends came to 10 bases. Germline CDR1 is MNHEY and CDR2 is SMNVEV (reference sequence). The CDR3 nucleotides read TGTGCCAGCAGTTGGGGGTTGGGTGAGCAGTTCTTC. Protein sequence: CASSWGLGEQFF.

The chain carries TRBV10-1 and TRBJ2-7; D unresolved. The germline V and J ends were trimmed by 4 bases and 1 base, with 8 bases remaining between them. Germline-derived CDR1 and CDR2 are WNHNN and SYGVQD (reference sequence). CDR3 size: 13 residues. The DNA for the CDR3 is TGCGCCAGCAGTGCAAAAGCATCCTACGAGCAGTACTTC. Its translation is CASSAKASYEQYF.

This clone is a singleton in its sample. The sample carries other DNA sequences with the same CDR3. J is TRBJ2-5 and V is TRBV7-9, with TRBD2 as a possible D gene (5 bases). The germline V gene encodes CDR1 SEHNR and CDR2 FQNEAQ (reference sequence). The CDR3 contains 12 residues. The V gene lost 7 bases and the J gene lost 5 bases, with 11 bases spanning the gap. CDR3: CASTSGKETQYF. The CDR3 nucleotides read TGTGCCAGCACCTCGGGGAAGGAGACCCAGTACTTC.

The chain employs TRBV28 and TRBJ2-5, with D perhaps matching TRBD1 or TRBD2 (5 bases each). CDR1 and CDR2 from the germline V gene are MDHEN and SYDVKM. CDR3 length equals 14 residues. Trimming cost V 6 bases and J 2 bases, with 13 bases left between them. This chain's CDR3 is CASSTSQGQETQYF. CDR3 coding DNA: TGTGCCAGCAGCACTAGTCAGGGACAAGAGACCCAGTACTTC.

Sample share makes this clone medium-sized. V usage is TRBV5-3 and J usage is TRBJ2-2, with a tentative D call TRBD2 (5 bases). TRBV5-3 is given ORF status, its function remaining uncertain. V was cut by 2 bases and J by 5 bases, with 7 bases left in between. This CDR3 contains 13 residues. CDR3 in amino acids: CARSLRGTGELFF. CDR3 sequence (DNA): TGTGCCAGAAGCTTACGAGGGACCGGGGAGCTGTTTTTT.

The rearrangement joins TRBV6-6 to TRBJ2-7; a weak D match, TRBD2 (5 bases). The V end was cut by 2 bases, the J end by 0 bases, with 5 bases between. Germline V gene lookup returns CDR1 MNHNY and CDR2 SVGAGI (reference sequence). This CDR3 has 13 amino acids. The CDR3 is CASSYEGSYEQYF. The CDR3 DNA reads TGTGCCAGCAGTTACGAGGGCTCCTACGAGCAGTACTTC.

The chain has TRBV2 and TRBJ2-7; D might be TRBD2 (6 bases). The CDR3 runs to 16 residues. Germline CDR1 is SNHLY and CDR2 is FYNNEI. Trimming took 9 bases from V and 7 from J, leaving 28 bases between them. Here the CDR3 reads CARARGSGENPLEQYF. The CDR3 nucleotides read TGTGCCAGGGCCCGAGGTAGCGGAGAAAACCCATTAGAGCAGTACTTC.

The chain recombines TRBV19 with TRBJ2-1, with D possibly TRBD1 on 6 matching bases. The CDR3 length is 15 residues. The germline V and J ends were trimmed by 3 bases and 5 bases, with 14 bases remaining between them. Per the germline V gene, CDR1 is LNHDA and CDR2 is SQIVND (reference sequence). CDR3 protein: CASSIKDSPHNEQFF. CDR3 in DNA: TGTGCCAGTAGTATCAAGGACAGCCCCCACAATGAGCAGTTCTTC.

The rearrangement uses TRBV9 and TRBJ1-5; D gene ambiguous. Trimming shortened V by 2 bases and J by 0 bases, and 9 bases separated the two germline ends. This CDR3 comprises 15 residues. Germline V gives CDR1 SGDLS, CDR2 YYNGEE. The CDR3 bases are TGTGCCAGCAGCGTGGTGCCAGATAGCAATCAGCCCCAGCATTTT. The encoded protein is CASSVVPDSNQPQHF.

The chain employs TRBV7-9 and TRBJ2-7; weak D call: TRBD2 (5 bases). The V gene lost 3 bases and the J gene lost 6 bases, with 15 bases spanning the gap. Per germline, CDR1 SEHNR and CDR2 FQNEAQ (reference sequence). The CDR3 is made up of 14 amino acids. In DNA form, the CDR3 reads TGTGCCAGCAGCTTGGGGAGTTCAATGGGCGAGCAGTACTTC. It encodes CASSLGSSMGEQYF.

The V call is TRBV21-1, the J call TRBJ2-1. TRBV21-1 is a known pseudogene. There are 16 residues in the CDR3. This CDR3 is CASSLIDPYSYNEQFF. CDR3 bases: TGTGCCAGCAGCCTTATCGACCCGTACTCCTACAATGAGCAGTTCTTC.

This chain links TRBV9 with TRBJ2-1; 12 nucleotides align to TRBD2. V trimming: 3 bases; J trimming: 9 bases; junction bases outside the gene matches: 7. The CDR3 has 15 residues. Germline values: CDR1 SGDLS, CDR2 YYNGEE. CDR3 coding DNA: TGTGCCAGCAGCGGGGGACTAGCGGGTTTGTCTGAGCAGTTCTTC. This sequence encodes CASSGGLAGLSEQFF.

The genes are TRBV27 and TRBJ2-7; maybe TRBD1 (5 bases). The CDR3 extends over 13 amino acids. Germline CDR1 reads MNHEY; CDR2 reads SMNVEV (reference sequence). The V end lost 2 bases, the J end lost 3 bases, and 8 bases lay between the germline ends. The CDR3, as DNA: TGTGCCAGCAGTTTAGGCAGGGACTACGAGCAGTACTTC. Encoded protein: CASSLGRDYEQYF.

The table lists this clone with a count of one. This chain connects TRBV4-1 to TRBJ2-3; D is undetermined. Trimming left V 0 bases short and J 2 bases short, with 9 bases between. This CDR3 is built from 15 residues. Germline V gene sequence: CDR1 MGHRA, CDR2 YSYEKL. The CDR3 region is CASSQEDRTTDTQYF. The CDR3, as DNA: TGCGCCAGCAGCCAAGAGGATCGGACCACAGATACGCAGTATTTT.

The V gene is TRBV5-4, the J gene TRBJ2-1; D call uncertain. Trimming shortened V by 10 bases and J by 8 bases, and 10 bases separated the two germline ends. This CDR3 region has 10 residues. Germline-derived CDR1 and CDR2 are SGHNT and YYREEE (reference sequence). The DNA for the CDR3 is TGTGCCCTAGGGATCGATGAGCAGTTCTTC. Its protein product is CALGIDEQFF.

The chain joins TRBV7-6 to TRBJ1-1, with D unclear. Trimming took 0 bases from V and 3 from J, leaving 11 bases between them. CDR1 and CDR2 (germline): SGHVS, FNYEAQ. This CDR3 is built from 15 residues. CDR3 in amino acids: CASSLAPGEDTEAFF. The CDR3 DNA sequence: TGTGCCAGCAGCTTAGCTCCCGGGGAGGACACTGAAGCTTTCTTT.